In this sample, the clone carrying this TCR beta chain turned up many times. Its target is unknown. These data belong to a study of CD8 T cells in ankylosing spondylitis. Study outcomes and limitations: Characteristic, it appeared, of ankylosing spondylitis blood was a TCR beta motif of roughly eight highly homologous variants. Reports of some motif variants in reactive arthritis synovial fluid and blood predate this one. There was reportedly significant enrichment of clones that were disease-linked in matched ankylosing spondylitis synovial fluid.

With molecular barcodes, quantitative 5'-RACE was used to make the TCR beta libraries. TCRdb re-called the 5' RACE reads through MiXCR, storing one row per CDR3 protein. Among more than 400,000 distinct CDR3 sequences listed, approximately 5.3% were seen once. Deletions cut 10 bases from V and 8 bases from J, with 20 bases between. This CDR3 contains 13 residues. CDR1 and CDR2 from the germline V gene are ENHRY and SYGVKD. V usage is TRBV10-3 and J usage is TRBJ1-2; the D gene is possibly TRBD1 (6 bases). The receptor comes from a male donor with ankylosing spondylitis. Sequencing input: blood, either unsorted or a sorted T cell fraction (not recorded which). CDR3 residues: CATKGRDNFGYTF. The CDR3 nucleotides are TGTGCCACCAAAGGAAGGGACAACTTCGGCTACACCTTC.